This T cell receptor (beta chain) was recorded in a study of cytomegalovirus exposure and HLA in healthy donors. The table lists this clone with a few counts. V lost 5 bases, J lost 10 bases, and 17 bases lay in between. CDR1 and CDR2 from the germline V gene are SQVTM and ANQGSEA. This CDR3 is built from 12 residues. With 60 Vbeta and 13 Jbeta primers, the PCR was carried out. Libraries were prepared by immunoSEQ multiplex PCR; TCRdb keeps only in-frame clonotypes and omits some of them. Here the sample spans some 130,000 clones, 65% to 80% being singletons. The receptor comes from a male donor in good health and CMV-seronegative. The sequencing input was PBMCs. This sequence joins TRBV29-1 and TRBJ1-1, with D possibly being TRBD1 (5 bases). The CDR3 DNA sequence: TGCAGCGTTTCCGGGGGAATCCCGTCAGCTTTCTTT. This sequence encodes CSVSGGIPSAFF.